A selection of T cell receptor beta chains follows, all from one sample in a study of blood T cell repertoires in COVID-19. Produced via immunoSEQ multiplex PCR; TCRdb's table is partial and in-frame only. The table shows around 190,000 clones, with approximately 73% occurring only once. The sample comprised PBMCs or T cells enriched from blood (not recorded which). The source of these receptors is a woman in her 50s with acute COVID-19. CDR3s include the opening cysteine and the closing phenylalanine or tryptophan. D genes are given only for firm matches. Only some rows state a clone size, as once, few, many or a class for expanded clones.

clone_size,j_call,v_call,d_call,cdr3_aa,cdr3_nt
.,TRBJ2-3,TRBV28,.,CASTLRTQYF,TGTGCCAGCACCCTAAGAACGCAGTATTTT
few,TRBJ1-5,TRBV28,TRBD1,CASSFVGTGIIGNQPQHF,TGTGCCAGCAGTTTCGTAGGGACAGGGATAATTGGCAATCAGCCCCAGCATTTT
.,TRBJ2-2,TRBV4-1,TRBD1,CASSQGRQGANTGELFF,TGCGCCAGCAGCCAAGGTCGACAGGGAGCGAACACCGGGGAGCTGTTTTTT
.,TRBJ2-3,TRBV4-3,.,CASSRQASTDTQYF,TGCGCCAGCAGCCGACAGGCCAGCACAGATACGCAGTATTTT
.,TRBJ1-1,TRBV25-1,TRBD1,CASSVGQTDEAFF,TGTGCCAGCTCAGTGGGACAGACCGATGAAGCTTTCTTT
.,TRBJ1-1,TRBV28,.,CATTTPDSLNTEAFF,TGTGCCACTACAACACCGGACAGCCTTAACACTGAAGCTTTCTTT
.,TRBJ1-1,TRBV29-1,TRBD1,CSVEGDRGTEAFF,TGCAGCGTTGAAGGGGACAGAGGCACTGAAGCTTTCTTT
.,TRBJ1-1,TRBV3-1/TRBV3-2,TRBD1,CASSGQGIEAFF,TGTGCCAGCAGCGGACAGGGGATTGAAGCTTTCTTT
once,TRBJ1-1,TRBV5-4,.,CASSSGQSHTEAFF,TGTGCCAGCAGCTCCGGACAGTCCCACACTGAAGCTTTCTTT
once,TRBJ2-5,TRBV2,TRBD2,CASSEGRGGRETQYF,TGTGCCAGCAGTGAGGGACGGGGGGGCCGAGAGACCCAGTACTTC
.,TRBJ1-4,TRBV28,.,CASSSSRGASSEKLFF,TGTGCCAGCAGTTCCTCTCGGGGAGCGTCTAGTGAAAAACTGTTTTTT
few,TRBJ1-1,TRBV5-1,.,CASSRGGNTEAFF,TGCGCCAGCAGCAGAGGCGGGAACACTGAAGCTTTCTTT
.,TRBJ2-3,TRBV28,TRBD2,CASSSRGDLTDTQYF,TGTGCCAGCAGCTCACGGGGGGACCTCACAGATACGCAGTATTTT
.,TRBJ2-5,TRBV7-2,.,CASRGEMRGETQYF,TGTGCCAGCAGGGGCGAAATGAGGGGGGAGACCCAGTACTTC
.,TRBJ1-1,TRBV3-1/TRBV3-2,.,CASSPHRVNTEAFF,TGTGCCAGCAGCCCCCATCGGGTGAACACTGAAGCTTTCTTT
.,TRBJ1-2,TRBV28,.,CASSTGGGGSYGYTF,TGTGCCAGCAGTACCGGGGGGGGAGGATCCTATGGCTACACCTTC
few,TRBJ1-3,TRBV18,.,CASSLLTAENTIYF,TGTGCCAGCTCACTTCTCACCGCGGAAAACACCATATATTTT
few,TRBJ2-3,TRBV7-9,.,CASSLGQEVYTDTQYF,TGTGCCAGCAGCTTAGGTCAGGAGGTCTACACAGATACGCAGTATTTT
.,TRBJ1-1,TRBV4-2,TRBD1,CASSQEGQGAFRGRHTEAFF,TGTGCCAGCAGCCAAGAAGGCCAGGGGGCATTCCGGGGAAGACACACTGAAGCTTTCTTT
.,TRBJ2-1,TRBV4-2,TRBD2,CASSPSRTSGGIDEQFF,TGTGCCAGCAGCCCTTCAAGGACTAGCGGGGGTATCGATGAGCAGTTCTTC
.,TRBJ1-2,TRBV28,TRBD1,CASIGQGRAYTF,TGTGCCAGCATAGGACAGGGGAGGGCATACACCTTC
.,TRBJ2-2,TRBV6-2/TRBV6-3,TRBD1,CASSPLIGTGKTGELFF,TGTGCCAGCAGTCCATTAATCGGGACAGGGAAGACCGGGGAGCTGTTTTTT
.,TRBJ2-6,TRBV5-4,TRBD1,CASSPLGTGSSGANVLTF,TGTGCCAGCAGCCCCCTAGGGACAGGAAGCTCTGGGGCCAACGTCCTGACTTTC
few,TRBJ1-3,TRBV9,.,CASSVDDRNTIYF,TGTGCCAGCAGCGTAGATGACAGAAACACCATATATTTT
.,TRBJ2-5,TRBV5-4,.,CASSMGDRRGETQYF,TGTGCCAGCAGCATGGGAGATCGTCGTGGAGAGACCCAGTACTTC
.,TRBJ1-1,TRBV30,.,CAWGRGNTEAFF,TGTGCCTGGGGGCGGGGGAACACTGAAGCTTTCTTT
.,TRBJ1-5,TRBV30,TRBD1,CAWSVLGTENQPQHF,TGTGCCTGGAGTGTCCTCGGGACAGAAAATCAGCCCCAGCATTTT
.,TRBJ2-5,TRBV7-9,.,CASSSRGSLETQYF,TGTGCCAGCAGCTCTAGAGGCTCTTTGGAGACCCAGTACTTC
.,TRBJ2-4,TRBV5-1,.,CASSFSDGGRDIQYF,TGCGCCAGCAGCTTTTCGGATGGAGGCCGGGACATTCAGTACTTC
.,TRBJ1-5,TRBV12-3/TRBV12-4,.,CASSFIGQPQHF,TGTGCCAGCAGTTTCATCGGTCAGCCCCAGCATTTT
.,TRBJ1-2,TRBV29-1,.,CSVGVRANYGYTF,TGCAGCGTTGGGGTTCGGGCTAACTATGGCTACACCTTC
.,TRBJ2-5,TRBV18,.,CASSPRVEGETQYF,TGTGCCAGCTCACCCAGGGTTGAAGGGGAGACCCAGTACTTC
.,TRBJ2-6,TRBV4-1,.,CASSVSLGAWSGANVLTF,TGCGCCAGCAGCGTGAGTTTGGGGGCTTGGTCTGGGGCCAACGTCCTGACTTTC
once,TRBJ1-4,TRBV5-4,.,CASSPGGVGANEKLFF,TGTGCCAGCAGCCCTGGGGGGGTGGGCGCAAATGAAAAACTGTTTTTT
.,TRBJ1-1,TRBV13,TRBD1,CASRKQGEGTEAFF,TGTGCCAGCAGAAAACAGGGGGAGGGGACTGAAGCTTTCTTT
.,TRBJ1-2,TRBV27,.,CASSLGGVGYGYTF,TGTGCCAGCAGTTTAGGAGGGGTCGGCTATGGCTACACCTTC
.,TRBJ2-1,TRBV7-9,.,CASSPHRGPGDNEQFF,TGTGCCAGCAGCCCCCACAGGGGCCCGGGGGACAATGAGCAGTTCTTC
.,TRBJ1-2,TRBV7-8,.,CASSLGFGGGYGYTF,TGTGCCAGCAGCTTAGGTTTCGGGGGAGGCTATGGCTACACCTTC
.,TRBJ1-1,TRBV6-5,.,CASSLQKGLKRAFF,TGTGCCAGCAGTCTCCAAAAAGGTCTGAAGAGGGCTTTCTTT
.,TRBJ1-1,TRBV18,.,CASSGAGGALEAFF,TGTGCCAGCTCAGGTGCGGGGGGGGCGCTGGAAGCTTTCTTT
few,TRBJ1-1,TRBV18,TRBD1,CASSPGQRSTEAFF,TGTGCCAGCTCACCGGGACAGAGGAGCACTGAAGCTTTCTTT
.,TRBJ1-3,TRBV5-1,.,CASSLEDSSGNTIYF,TGCGCCAGCAGCTTGGAAGATAGCTCTGGAAACACCATATATTTT
.,TRBJ1-4,TRBV5-1,.,CASSLAGHWATNEKLFF,TGCGCCAGCAGCTTGGCGGGACACTGGGCAACTAATGAAAAACTGTTTTTT
.,TRBJ1-1,TRBV13,.,CASSSQTGSTEAFF,TGTGCCAGCAGCTCCCAGACAGGATCCACTGAAGCTTTCTTT
.,TRBJ1-1,TRBV29-1,.,CSVASGYTEAFF,TGCAGCGTTGCTAGCGGATACACTGAAGCTTTCTTT
.,TRBJ1-5,TRBV2,.,CASSGGSGQPQHF,TGTGCCAGCAGTGGAGGTAGCGGTCAGCCCCAGCATTTT
.,TRBJ1-2,TRBV11-2,TRBD1,CASTLDRAWGYTF,TGTGCCAGCACCCTAGACAGGGCTTGGGGCTACACCTTC
.,TRBJ1-6,TRBV19,.,CASSIAGVNNSPLHF,TGTGCCAGTAGTATTGCCGGGGTGAACAATTCACCCCTCCACTTT
.,TRBJ2-1,TRBV5-1,.,CASSLRGIEVYNEQFF,TGCGCCAGCAGCTTGAGGGGGATTGAAGTTTACAATGAGCAGTTCTTC
.,TRBJ2-3,TRBV4-3,.,CASSQDGPPADTQYF,TGCGCCAGCAGCCAAGATGGGCCCCCGGCAGATACGCAGTATTTT
.,TRBJ2-2,TRBV7-7,TRBD1,CASSPLAGQGYTGELFF,TGTGCTAGCAGCCCGTTGGCGGGACAGGGGTACACCGGGGAGCTGTTTTTT
.,TRBJ1-2,TRBV5-4,.,CASSFDGGPTNYGYTF,TGTGCCAGCAGCTTTGATGGCGGGCCAACTAACTATGGCTACACCTTC
.,TRBJ1-1,TRBV18,.,CASSLLNTEAFF,TGTGCCAGCTCCCTCTTGAACACTGAAGCTTTCTTT
few,TRBJ2-3,TRBV7-9,.,CASSLGAFNTDTQYF,TGTGCCAGCAGCTTAGGGGCGTTTAACACAGATACGCAGTATTTT
.,TRBJ1-1,TRBV28,.,CASSTNSGVPEAFF,TGTGCCAGCAGTACCAACTCAGGGGTCCCTGAAGCTTTCTTT
.,TRBJ1-5,TRBV10-3,.,CAISDGSGQPQHF,TGTGCCATCAGTGACGGCTCGGGTCAGCCCCAGCATTTT
.,TRBJ2-5,TRBV12-3/TRBV12-4,.,CASSFSEQETQYF,TGTGCCAGCAGTTTTAGTGAACAAGAGACCCAGTACTTC
.,TRBJ1-6,TRBV27,TRBD1,CASSLVSGGAGSPLHF,TGTGCCAGCAGCCTAGTCTCAGGGGGCGCGGGTTCACCCCTCCACTTT
many,TRBJ2-2,TRBV5-1,TRBD1,CASSPDRTHTGELFF,TGCGCCAGCAGCCCGGACAGGACCCACACCGGGGAGCTGTTTTTT
.,TRBJ1-2,TRBV4-2,TRBD1,CASSQVSPEGNRGGYTF,TGTGCCAGCAGCCAAGTCTCGCCCGAAGGCAACAGGGGAGGCTACACCTTC